The T cell receptor beta chain described here comes from a study of a mutant IDH1 vaccine in newly diagnosed glioma. Study summary: Across weeks 1, 3, 5, 7, 11, 15, 19 and 23, patients received a vaccination each time, eight in all. Prior therapy was radiotherapy, temozolomide, or both; most received both.

The CDR3 consists of 19 residues. J gave up 1 base and V 5 bases, and 19 bases lay outside the gene matches. CDR1 and CDR2 from the germline V gene are SEHNR and FQNEAQ (reference sequence). Whole-study findings and limits: Pseudoprogression appeared independent of alterations in top peripheral clonotypes.

This clone was detected only once. Its target is unknown. The repertoire was sequenced with immunoSEQ multiplex PCR; TCRdb's copy has only in-frame clones and lacks some. The table has about 72,000 clones, approximately 80% seen once. The time point here: week 23, last vaccination. Each dose delivered 300 ug of mutant IDH1 20-mer peptide subcutaneously with imiquimod. New WHO grade 3 or 4 astrocytomas that were IDH1-mutant and ATRX-lost occurred in the donors. The chain couples TRBV7-9 to TRBJ1-2; TRBD1 aligns across 7 bases. The source is a man aged 18 to 30 with glioma. This specimen was PBMCs, taken from a glioma patient whose treatment included an IDH1 peptide vaccine. As DNA, the CDR3 is TGTGCCAGCAGCCCCGGACTACTAGGGAGGGGGCGTGGTAACTATGGCTACACCTTC. Its translation: CASSPGLLGRGRGNYGYTF. Variable domain in full (rest from reference TRBV7-9 and TRBJ1-2): DTGVSQNPRHKITKRGQNVTFRCDPISEHNRLYWYRQTLGQGPEFLTYFQNEAQLEKSRLLSDRFSAERPKGSFSTLEIQRTEQGDSAMYLCASSPGLLGRGRGNYGYTFGSGTRLTVV.